This T cell receptor (beta chain) emerged from a study of untreated major depressive disorder. Each depressed patient was matched pairwise with a non-depressed control on sex, age, current smoking status and body mass index. Depression in patients ranged from moderate to severe. CD4+ T cell purity was typically approximately 95%. On this clone: The antigen is undetermined.

Study-wide results and limits: Depressed patients' CD4+ T cells carried increased TRBV05-01 (Vbeta 5.1) usage versus control CD4+ T cells.

Only in-frame clones appear in the TCRdb table, and some are missing; sequencing was by immunoSEQ multiplex PCR. The sample has approximately 24,000 clones; about 90% are singletons. The CDR3 extends over 14 amino acids. Germline assignment: CDR1 MDHEN and CDR2 SYDVKM. The ends lost 6 bases at V and 3 bases at J; junction bases unmatched: 7. This sequence joins TRBV28 and TRBJ1-2; TRBD1 agrees at 7 bases. Sample: CD4+ T cells from PBMCs. This clonotype was sampled from a woman between 25 and 40 years old with major depressive disorder. CDR3 in amino acids: CASRGTVFDYGYTF. The DNA for the CDR3 is TGTGCCAGCAGGGGGACAGTATTCGACTATGGCTACACCTTC.